A single sample gave rise to the 10 T cell receptor beta chains below, sequenced in a study of blood T cell repertoires in COVID-19. TCRdb keeps only in-frame clones here, not all; method: immunoSEQ multiplex PCR. The sample comprises 140,000 to 150,000 clones, around 87% of which are singletons, and 8.6% rests with the top ten. What was sequenced was peripheral blood. The receptors come from a woman aged 50 to 60 with active or convalescent COVID-19.

The rearrangement joins TRBV7-2 to TRBJ2-1, with 7 bases lining up with TRBD2. V dropped 0 bases and J dropped 8; count of bases not matched to a gene: 1. Germline CDR1 reads SGHTA; CDR2 reads FQGNSA. This CDR3 is 13 amino acids long. The CDR3 DNA sequence: TGTGCCAGCAGCTTAGCGGGGAGGGATGAGCAGTTCTTC. Encoded protein: CASSLAGRDEQFF. Complete variable domain (other parts from reference TRBV7-2 and TRBJ2-1): GAGVSQSPSNKVTEKGKDVELRCDPISGHTALYWYRQSLGQGLEFLIYFQGNSAPDKSGLPSDRFSAERTGGSVSTLTIQRTQQEDSAVYLCASSLAGRDEQFFGPGTRLTVL.

The table lists this clone with a few counts. V gene TRBV6-6 combines with J gene TRBJ1-2, with 7 nucleotides matching TRBD1. This CDR3 has 17 amino acids. The germline V gene encodes CDR1 MNHNY and CDR2 SVGAGI (reference sequence). The V gene end was trimmed by 5 bases and the J gene end by 0 bases; junction bases not matched to a gene: 12. CDR3 residues: CASSLTGTQGANYGYTF. CDR3 nucleotide sequence: TGTGCCAGCAGTCTAACAGGAACCCAGGGGGCTAACTATGGCTACACCTTC.

The chain combines TRBV15 with TRBJ1-1; possible D gene TRBD1, 6 bases. Germline V gene data show CDR1 as LNHNV and CDR2 as YYDKDF (reference sequence). CDR3 length: 13 amino acids. Trimming took off 3 bases at V and 4 bases at J, with 9 bases between the two ends. CDR3 in amino acids: CATSSDRRTEAFF. For the CDR3, the DNA is TGTGCCACCAGCAGCGACAGGCGCACTGAAGCTTTCTTT.

The chain couples TRBV12-3 or TRBV12-4 to TRBJ2-5; D is perhaps TRBD2 (6 bases). There are 11 residues in the CDR3. Trimming left V 6 bases short and J 9 bases short, with 11 bases between. CDR3 region: CASRRDGSQYF. CDR3 in DNA: TGTGCCAGCAGGCGGGACGGTTCCCAGTACTTC.

In DNA form, the CDR3 reads TGTGCCACCAGTGACGGGGAGGGACACTATGGCTACACCTTC. Protein: CATSDGEGHYGYTF. The chain is built from TRBV24-1 and TRBJ1-2; D might be TRBD1 (5 bases). Between the trimmed V and J ends, which lost 4 bases and 3 bases, there was a span of 11 bases. The CDR3 has 14 residues. Per the germline V gene, CDR1 is KGHDR and CDR2 is SFDVKD.

This clone was observed a handful of times. The genes are TRBV5-4 and TRBJ1-6, with unresolved D. Trimming pared 2 bases from V and 6 bases from J, leaving 15 bases between. Germline CDR1 and CDR2: SGHNT and YYREEE (reference sequence). The CDR3 is 16 amino acids. CDR3 DNA: TGTGCCAGCAGCTTAGGTGGGCAAAGTCCTAATTCACCCCTCCACTTT. Its protein product is CASSLGGQSPNSPLHF.

The chain recombines TRBV28 with TRBJ1-1, with no clear D. The V gene's germline CDR1 is MDHEN and CDR2 SYDVKM. Trimming stripped 4 bases from V and 10 bases from J, with 13 bases between. The CDR3 contains 12 residues. The CDR3 loop reads CASSSVPAGAFF. CDR3 nucleotides: TGTGCCAGCAGTTCGGTCCCAGCAGGAGCTTTCTTT. The variable domain in full, with the rest retrieved from reference TRBV28 and TRBJ1-1, is DVKVTQSSRYLVKRTGEKVFLECVQDMDHENMFWYRQDPGLGLRLIYFSYDVKMKEKGDIPEGYSVSREKKERFSLILESASTNQTSMYLCASSSVPAGAFFGQGTRLTVV.

This clone was observed once. The chain combines TRBV5-8 with TRBJ1-3; 9 positions match TRBD1. Germline CDR1 and CDR2: SGHTS and YDEGEE. V was pared by 1 base and J by 4 bases, with 3 bases of the junction left unmatched. The CDR3 has 15 residues. The CDR3 DNA reads TGTGCCAGCAGCTTGAACAGGGGGCTAGGAAACACCATATATTTT. Translated, it gives CASSLNRGLGNTIYF.

V gene TRBV29-1 combines with J gene TRBJ1-5, with D uncertain. The CDR3 has 12 residues. V gave up 6 bases and J gave up 3 bases, with 9 bases separating them. The V gene's germline CDR1 is SQVTM and CDR2 ANQGSEA. The CDR3 here is CSVSGNNQPQHF. As DNA, the CDR3 is TGCAGCGTATCGGGGAACAATCAGCCCCAGCATTTT.

This chain uses TRBV15 with TRBJ1-1; 11 bases fit TRBD1. Germline loops: CDR1 LNHNV, CDR2 YYDKDF (reference sequence). J gave up 6 bases and V 5 bases, and 8 bases lay outside the gene matches. CDR3 size: 15 residues. The CDR3 spells CATSGTGGFLSEAFF. For the CDR3, the DNA is TGTGCCACCAGCGGGACAGGGGGTTTTTTATCTGAAGCTTTCTTT.